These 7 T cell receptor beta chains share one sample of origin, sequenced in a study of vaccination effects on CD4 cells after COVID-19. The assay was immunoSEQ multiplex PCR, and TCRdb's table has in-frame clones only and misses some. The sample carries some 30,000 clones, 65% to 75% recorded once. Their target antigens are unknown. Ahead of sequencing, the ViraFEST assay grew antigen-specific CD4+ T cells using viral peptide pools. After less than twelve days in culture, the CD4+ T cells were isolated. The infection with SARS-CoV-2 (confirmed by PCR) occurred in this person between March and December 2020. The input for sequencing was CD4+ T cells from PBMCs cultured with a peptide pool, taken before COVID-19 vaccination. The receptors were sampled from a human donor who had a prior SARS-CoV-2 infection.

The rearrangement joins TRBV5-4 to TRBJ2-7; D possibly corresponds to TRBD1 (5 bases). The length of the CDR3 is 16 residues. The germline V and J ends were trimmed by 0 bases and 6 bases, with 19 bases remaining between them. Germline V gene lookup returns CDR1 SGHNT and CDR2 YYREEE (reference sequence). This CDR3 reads CASSLEGQGLSSEQYF. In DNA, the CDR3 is TGTGCCAGCAGCTTGGAGGGGCAGGGTTTGTCGTCCGAGCAGTACTTC.

The chain's CDR3 is CASSHRGISYEQYF. In DNA, the CDR3 is TGTGCCAGCAGCCACCGGGGAATCTCCTACGAGCAGTACTTC. This chain uses TRBV3-1 (or the pseudogene TRBV3-2) with TRBJ2-7, with a tentative D call TRBD2 (5 bases). V was pared by 3 bases and J by 0 bases, with 9 bases between. Per germline, CDR1 LGHDT and CDR2 YNNKEL (reference sequence). This CDR3 comprises 14 residues.

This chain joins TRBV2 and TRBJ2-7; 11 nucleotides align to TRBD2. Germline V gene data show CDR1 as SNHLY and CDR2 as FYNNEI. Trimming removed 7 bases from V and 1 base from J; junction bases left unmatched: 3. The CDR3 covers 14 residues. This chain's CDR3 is CASKGTSGSYEQYF. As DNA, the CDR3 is TGTGCCAGCAAGGGGACTAGCGGATCCTACGAGCAGTACTTC.

The CDR3 nucleotides read TGTGCCAGCAACAGCCCCATACGCGAAGGTGAGCAGTTCTTC. This codes for CASNSPIREGEQFF. V and J are TRBV7-2 and TRBJ2-1; D not resolved. The V gene's germline CDR1 is SGHTA and CDR2 FQGNSA. The V end lost 7 bases, the J end lost 9 bases, and 19 bases lay between the germline ends. The CDR3 contains 14 residues. The entire variable domain, with the rest obtained from reference TRBV7-2 and TRBJ2-1, is as follows: GAGVSQSPSNKVTEKGKDVELRCDPISGHTALYWYRQSLGQGLEFLIYFQGNSAPDKSGLPSDRFSAERTGGSVSTLTIQRTQQEDSAVYLCASNSPIREGEQFFGPGTRLTVL.

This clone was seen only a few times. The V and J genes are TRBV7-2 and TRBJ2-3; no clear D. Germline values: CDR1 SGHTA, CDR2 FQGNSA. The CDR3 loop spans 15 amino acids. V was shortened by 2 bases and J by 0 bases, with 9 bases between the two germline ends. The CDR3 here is CASSLSSGSTDTQYF. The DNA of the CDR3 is TGTGCCAGCAGCTTATCGAGTGGGAGCACAGATACGCAGTATTTT.

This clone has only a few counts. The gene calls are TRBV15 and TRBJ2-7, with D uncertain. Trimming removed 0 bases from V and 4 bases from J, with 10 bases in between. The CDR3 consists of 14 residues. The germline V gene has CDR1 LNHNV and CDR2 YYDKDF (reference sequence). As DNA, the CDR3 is TGTGCCACCAGCAGAGATGTGGTCCAGTACGAGCAGTACTTC. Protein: CATSRDVVQYEQYF.

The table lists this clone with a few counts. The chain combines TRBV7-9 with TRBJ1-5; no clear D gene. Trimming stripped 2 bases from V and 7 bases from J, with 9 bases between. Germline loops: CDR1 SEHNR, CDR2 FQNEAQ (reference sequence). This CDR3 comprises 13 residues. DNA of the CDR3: TGTGCCAGCAGCTTATTTTCCGGACAGCCCCAGCATTTT. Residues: CASSLFSGQPQHF.